The rows below give T cell receptor beta chains drawn from one sample of a study of regulatory T cells in long-lasting Graves disease. TCRdb recomputed calls from the multiplex PCR reads with MiXCR, one row per CDR3 protein. Among roughly 380,000 distinct CDR3 sequences listed, about a sixth were seen once. Sequenced here: peripheral blood mononuclear cells (PBMCs), sampled at new diagnosis, from a patient treated with antithyroid drugs. All receptors come from a female donor with Graves disease. The CDR3 runs from the conserved cysteine through the conserved F or W. A D gene is named only where the DNA matches it firmly. Size tells how often a clone was seen (once, few, many) or the class of an expanded clone, and some rows leave it out.

V gene	J gene	clone size	D gene	CDR3 protein	CDR3 DNA
TRBV20-1	TRBJ1-1	many	-	CSGPGVGTEAFF	TGCAGTGGGCCAGGGGTGGGCACTGAAGCTTTCTTT
TRBV12-3/TRBV12-4	TRBJ1-1	-	TRBD1	CASSGPTGFTEAFF	TGTGCCAGCAGTGGCCCGACAGGGTTCACTGAAGCTTTCTTT
TRBV3-1	TRBJ1-2	many	TRBD1	CASSQQTGDYGYTF	TGTGCCAGCAGCCAACAGACAGGGGACTATGGCTACACCTTC
TRBV19	TRBJ1-1	few	TRBD1	CAAGSTGGGTEAFF	TGTGCAGCAGGCTCGACAGGGGGCGGCACTGAAGCTTTCTTT
TRBV27	TRBJ1-1	few	-	CASRWGRYTEAFF	TGTGCCAGCAGATGGGGACGGTACACTGAAGCTTTCTTT
TRBV7-8	TRBJ1-2	many	TRBD1	CASSLGTGPYGYTF	TGTGCCAGCAGCTTAGGGACAGGACCCTATGGCTACACCTTC
TRBV24-1	TRBJ2-5	few	-	CATSVEETQYF	TGTGCCACCAGTGTTGAAGAGACCCAGTACTTC
TRBV6-1	TRBJ1-2	many	-	CASSGNSNYGYTF	TGTGCCAGCAGTGGGAACAGCAACTATGGCTACACCTTC
TRBV9	TRBJ2-3	-	TRBD2	CASSPHPSGSTDTQYF	TGTGCCAGCAGCCCACACCCTAGCGGGAGCACAGATACGCAGTATTTT
TRBV20-1	TRBJ2-1	many	TRBD2	CSARDGNGRGGNEQFF	TGCAGTGCTAGAGATGGAAATGGGCGGGGGGGCAATGAGCAGTTCTTC
TRBV4-2	TRBJ1-2	many	-	CASSQGNWAYYGYTF	TGTGCCAGCAGCCAAGGTAATTGGGCCTACTATGGCTACACCTTC
TRBV20-1	TRBJ2-7	-	TRBD1	CSARDSGTVFTYEQYF	TGCAGTGCTAGAGATTCGGGGACAGTCTTTACTTACGAGCAGTACTTC
TRBV20-1	TRBJ2-3	few	-	CSARSGPSTDTQYF	TGCAGTGCTAGGAGTGGGCCTAGCACAGATACGCAGTATTTT
TRBV11-2	TRBJ2-3	many	-	CASSPRLATDTQYF	TGTGCCAGCAGCCCCCGATTAGCGACAGATACGCAGTATTTT
TRBV12-3/TRBV12-4	TRBJ2-7	-	-	CASSARTASYEQYF	TGTGCCAGCAGCGCACGGACAGCCTCCTACGAGCAGTACTTC
TRBV18	TRBJ2-2	-	-	CASSPVKGRSNTGELFF	TGTGCCAGCTCACCGGTTAAAGGGCGTTCGAACACCGGGGAGCTGTTTTTT
TRBV12-3/TRBV12-4	TRBJ2-7	many	-	CASSRQGGGVEQYF	TGTGCCAGCAGCCGACAGGGAGGGGGCGTCGAGCAGTACTTC
TRBV20-1	TRBJ2-3	few	-	CSAAGLRDTQYF	TGCAGTGCAGCCGGGTTACGGGATACGCAGTATTTT
TRBV12-3/TRBV12-4	TRBJ2-5	-	TRBD2	CASSLGAGGTQYF	TGTGCCAGCAGTTTGGGAGCGGGGGGGACCCAGTACTTC
TRBV12-5	TRBJ1-1	many	-	CASGLFRDEAFF	TGTGCTAGTGGTCTCTTCAGGGATGAAGCTTTCTTT
TRBV20-1	TRBJ1-4	many	-	CSARAGMGEKLFF	TGCAGTGCCCGCGCGGGGATGGGTGAAAAACTGTTTTTT
TRBV7-9	TRBJ2-1	-	TRBD2	CASSRSGGAYNEQFF	TGTGCCAGCAGCCGGAGCGGGGGTGCCTACAATGAGCAGTTCTTC
TRBV6-1	TRBJ1-1	-	-	CASTNREGPEAFF	TGTGCCAGCACCAACAGGGAGGGCCCTGAAGCTTTCTTT
TRBV20-1	TRBJ2-7	many	-	CSASRGRGGPGVYEQYF	TGCAGTGCTAGTAGGGGCCGCGGTGGGCCGGGGGTCTACGAGCAGTACTTC
TRBV18	TRBJ2-5	-	-	CASSPKRINQETQYF	TGTGCCAGCTCACCTAAGCGGATTAACCAAGAGACCCAGTACTTC
TRBV7-6	TRBJ2-5	many	TRBD2	CASSFAPGLAGVHETQYF	TGTGCCAGCAGCTTCGCTCCGGGACTAGCGGGAGTACACGAGACCCAGTACTTC
TRBV5-5	TRBJ2-7	many	TRBD1	CASSSGQGYEQYF	TGTGCCAGCAGTTCAGGACAGGGCTACGAGCAGTACTTC
TRBV9	TRBJ1-2	many	-	CASSAPLREANYGYTF	TGTGCCAGCAGCGCCCCCCTCAGGGAAGCTAACTATGGCTACACCTTC
TRBV28	TRBJ2-7	many	-	CASRWTLTYEQYF	TGTGCCAGCAGATGGACCTTAACCTACGAGCAGTACTTC
TRBV12-3/TRBV12-4	TRBJ2-1	many	-	CASTYGIYNEQFF	TGTGCCAGCACATATGGGATCTACAATGAGCAGTTCTTC
TRBV2	TRBJ2-1	many	TRBD1	CASSDGTGGPYNEQFF	TGTGCCAGCAGTGACGGGACAGGGGGCCCCTACAATGAGCAGTTCTTC
TRBV28	TRBJ1-5	many	TRBD1	CASSPQGAGRQPQHF	TGTGCCAGCAGTCCACAGGGGGCTGGTCGTCAGCCCCAGCATTTT
TRBV19	TRBJ1-1	-	-	CASSIISGDTEAFF	TGTGCCAGTAGTATAATATCAGGGGACACTGAAGCTTTCTTT
TRBV10-3	TRBJ1-2	few	-	CAISEANTGYGYTF	TGTGCCATCAGTGAGGCGAACACAGGGTATGGCTACACCTTC
TRBV5-1	TRBJ2-7	once	TRBD1	CASSKTGTALDEQYF	TGCGCCAGCAGCAAAACCGGGACAGCCCTGGACGAGCAGTACTTC
TRBV3-1	TRBJ2-2	many	-	CASSLRPTNTGELFF	TGTGCCAGCAGCTTAAGGCCGACGAACACCGGGGAGCTGTTTTTT
TRBV10-3	TRBJ2-7	many	TRBD2	CAIRNEGLADHSYEQYF	TGTGCCATCAGGAATGAAGGGCTAGCGGACCACTCCTACGAGCAGTACTTC
TRBV10-2	TRBJ2-1	many	TRBD2	CATSESGGPHEQFF	TGCGCCACCAGTGAAAGCGGGGGCCCCCATGAGCAGTTCTTC
TRBV12-3/TRBV12-4	TRBJ2-2	many	-	CASSLRLREARRNTGELFF	TGTGCCAGCAGTTTAAGATTGCGGGAAGCCCGGAGGAATACCGGGGAGCTGTTTTTT
TRBV27	TRBJ2-7	-	-	CASSSVEEQPRYF	TGTGCCAGCAGTTCGGTTGAAGAACAGCCCCGGTACTTC
TRBV12-3/TRBV12-4	TRBJ1-2	-	TRBD1	CASSVGTATNYGYTF	TGTGCCAGCAGTGTAGGGACAGCAACTAACTATGGCTACACCTTC
TRBV3-1	TRBJ2-2	few	TRBD1	CASSTTGGNTGELFF	TGTGCCAGCAGCACCACAGGGGGCAACACCGGGGAGCTGTTTTTT
TRBV6-2/TRBV6-3	TRBJ2-1	many	-	CASSSGLADWNEQFF	-
TRBV27	TRBJ1-5	many	-	CASSCFRQRYHSNQPQHF	TGTGCCAGCAGTTGTTTTCGACAGCGTTACCATAGCAATCAGCCCCAGCATTTT
TRBV20-1	TRBJ1-1	many	-	CSARALGGQVNTEAFF	TGCAGTGCTAGGGCCCTAGGTGGGCAGGTAAACACTGAAGCTTTCTTT
TRBV6-2/TRBV6-3	TRBJ1-4	-	-	CASSYAQGYRATNEKLFF	TGTGCCAGCAGTTACGCGCAGGGGTATCGAGCAACTAATGAAAAACTGTTTTTT
TRBV29-1	TRBJ2-5	many	-	CSVVSETQYF	TGCAGCGTTGTTTCAGAGACCCAGTACTTC
TRBV12-3/TRBV12-4	TRBJ2-7	many	-	CASSPDRRGEQYF	TGTGCCAGCAGCCCAGACAGGAGAGGAGAGCAGTACTTC
TRBV19	TRBJ2-7	-	TRBD1	CASTPPLGTGTYEQYF	TGTGCCAGTACCCCCCCCTTGGGGACAGGGACCTACGAGCAGTACTTC